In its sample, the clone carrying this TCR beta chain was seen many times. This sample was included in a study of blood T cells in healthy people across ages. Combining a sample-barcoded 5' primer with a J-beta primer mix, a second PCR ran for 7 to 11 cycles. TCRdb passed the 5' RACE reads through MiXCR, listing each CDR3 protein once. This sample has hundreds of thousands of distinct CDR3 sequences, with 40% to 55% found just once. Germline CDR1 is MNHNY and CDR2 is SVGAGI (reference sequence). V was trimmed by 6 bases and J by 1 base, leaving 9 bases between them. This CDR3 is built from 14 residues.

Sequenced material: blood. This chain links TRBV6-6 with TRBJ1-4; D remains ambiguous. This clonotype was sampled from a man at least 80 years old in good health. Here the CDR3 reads CASRSRGTNEKLFF. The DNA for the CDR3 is TGTGCCAGCAGATCTCGGGGAACTAATGAAAAACTGTTTTTT.